This note documents a single T cell receptor (beta chain) sequence. Its antigen is unknown. These data originate in a study of a mutant IDH1 vaccine in newly diagnosed glioma. The time point was: week 23, last vaccination. Each dose delivered 300 ug of mutant IDH1 20-mer peptide subcutaneously with imiquimod. Libraries were prepared by immunoSEQ multiplex PCR; TCRdb keeps only in-frame clonotypes and omits some of them. The sample shows tens of thousands of clones, approximately 80% of them seen only once. Germline CDR1 is LNHDA and CDR2 is SQIVND (reference sequence). The V gene lost 4 bases and the J gene lost 5 bases, with 11 bases spanning the gap. The CDR3 runs to 14 residues.

The sequenced sample was PBMCs, obtained from a glioma patient whose treatment included an IDH1 peptide vaccine. V gene TRBV19 combines with J gene TRBJ1-4; D gene ambiguous. The clonotype was recovered from a man between 40 and 49 years old with glioma. As DNA, the CDR3 is TGTGCCAGTAGTACGGACGGAGGAAATGAAAAACTGTTTTTT. This encodes CASSTDGGNEKLFF.